These 10 T cell receptor beta chains were all obtained from the same sample, sequenced in a study of Ad26.COV2.S vaccination and SARS-CoV-2 variants. Clones were read by immunoSEQ multiplex PCR, and TCRdb kept only the in-frame ones, dropping some. This table has about 440,000 clones, roughly 88% appearing once. The treatment here: about 20 received Ad26.COV2.S at low or high dose, single or two shots; several received placebo; per-sample allocation not given. Vaccine and placebo recipients were sampled on day 63 after the first injection. Sequenced material: peripheral blood, taken in a trial of Ad26.COV2.S vaccine versus placebo. Receptors were obtained from a person aged 18-65 years who received the Ad26.COV2.S COVID-19 vaccine or a placebo.

The chain joins TRBV6-5 to TRBJ1-5, with a weak D call TRBD1 (5 bases). V lost 6 bases to trimming and J lost 7 bases, with 19 bases between them. The CDR3 spans 15 residues. Germline assignment: CDR1 MNHEY and CDR2 SVGAGI. The CDR3 coding sequence is TGTGCCAGCAGCCCAATGACAGTCCGAGGGCAGCCCCAGCATTTT. Its protein product is CASSPMTVRGQPQHF.

This sequence joins TRBV9 and TRBJ2-4, with a weak D call TRBD2 (7 bases). Germline-derived CDR1 and CDR2 are SGDLS and YYNGEE. The CDR3 runs to 16 residues. Deletions cut 3 bases from V and 1 base from J, with 14 bases between. CDR3 nucleotides: TGTGCCAGCAGCGCCTCAGGGGAGGGGGCCAAAAACATTCAGTACTTC. This translates into CASSASGEGAKNIQYF. Using reference TRBV9 and TRBJ2-4 for the parts outside the CDR3, the full variable domain is DSGVTQTPKHLITATGQRVTLRCSPRSGDLSVYWYQQSLDQGLQFLIQYYNGEERAKGNILERFSAQQFPDLHSELNLSSLELGDSALYFCASSASGEGAKNIQYFGAGTRLSVL.

The J gene is TRBJ1-3, the V gene TRBV28; the match to TRBD1 covers 9 bases. Germline V lookup: CDR1 MDHEN, CDR2 SYDVKM. V was clipped by 10 bases and J by 0 bases; unmatched bases: 7. This CDR3 spans 15 amino acids. The CDR3 DNA follows: TGTGCCACCCGGACAGGGGCCTACTCTGGAAACACCATATATTTT. It translates to CATRTGAYSGNTIYF. Combining the CDR3 with reference TRBV28 and TRBJ1-3 gives the whole variable domain DVKVTQSSRYLVKRTGEKVFLECVQDMDHENMFWYRQDPGLGLRLIYFSYDVKMKEKGDIPEGYSVSREKKERFSLILESASTNQTSMYLCATRTGAYSGNTIYFGEGSWLTVV.

This chain joins TRBV11-3 and TRBJ2-7; no definite D call. Germline CDR1 and CDR2: SGHNT and YENEEA. This CDR3 contains 15 residues. The V end was cut by 3 bases, the J end by 2 bases, with 14 bases between. The CDR3 DNA follows: TGTGCCAGCAGCTTCAGACCGCTAGGAACCTACGAGCAGTACTTC. Protein: CASSFRPLGTYEQYF. Using reference TRBV11-3 and TRBJ2-7 for the parts outside the CDR3, the full variable domain is EAGVVQSPRYKIIEKKQPVAFWCNPISGHNTLYWYLQNLGQGPELLIRYENEEAVDDSQLPKDRFSAERLKGVDSTLKIQPAELGDSAVYLCASSFRPLGTYEQYFGPGTRLTVT.

V usage is TRBV11-2 and J usage is TRBJ2-7, with 7 bases identical to TRBD2. Germline V CDR1 and CDR2: SGHAT, FQNNGV. The CDR3 is made up of 15 amino acids. Germline trimming cut 1 base from V and 0 bases from J; bases unmatched to any gene: 3. CDR3 region: CASSLVGRSSYEQYF. The CDR3 DNA reads as TGTGCCAGCAGCTTAGTCGGGAGGAGCTCCTACGAGCAGTACTTC.

V and J are TRBV2 and TRBJ2-7, with no clear D. The V end lost 4 bases, the J end lost 6 bases, and 16 bases lay between the germline ends. Germline CDR1 is SNHLY and CDR2 is FYNNEI. This CDR3 is built from 14 residues. CDR3 sequence reads: CASSGTSQYSEQYF. DNA for the CDR3: TGTGCCAGCAGTGGGACCAGCCAGTATAGCGAGCAGTACTTC.

The chain couples TRBV6-5 to TRBJ1-6; D not resolved. CDR3 length: 15 residues. Per the germline V gene, CDR1 is MNHEY and CDR2 is SVGAGI. Trimming cost V 4 bases and J 0 bases, with 7 bases left between them. CDR3 DNA sequence: TGTGCCAGCAGTTCTGTAAGCTCCTATAATTCACCCCTCCACTTT. Protein: CASSSVSSYNSPLHF.

V and J are TRBV9 and TRBJ2-3; possibly TRBD2 for D (5 bases). The germline V gene encodes CDR1 SGDLS and CDR2 YYNGEE. The CDR3 covers 16 residues. Trimming pared 0 bases from V and 6 bases from J, leaving 17 bases between. This chain's CDR3 is CASSVASDLFRDTQYF. The CDR3 DNA follows: TGTGCCAGCAGCGTAGCCTCGGACTTGTTCCGTGATACGCAGTATTTT.

The chain joins TRBV7-2 to TRBJ2-1, with 14 positions matching TRBD2. The CDR3 spans 17 residues. Germline CDR1 reads SGHTA; CDR2 reads FQGNSA. V dropped 3 bases and J dropped 0; count of bases not matched to a gene: 1. The chain's CDR3 is CASSFGTSGSSYNEQFF. Here the CDR3 DNA reads TGTGCCAGCAGCTTCGGGACTAGCGGGAGCTCCTACAATGAGCAGTTCTTC.

The chain has TRBV20-1 and TRBJ1-2; 10 bases fit TRBD1. The CDR3 runs to 16 residues. The trim removed 3 bases at V and 8 bases at J, leaving 15 bases unmatched. The germline V gene encodes CDR1 DFQATT and CDR2 SNEGSKA (reference sequence). The CDR3 DNA reads TGCAGTGCTAGTTTTCGGGGACGGGACAGGGGTTACGGCTACACCTTC. It specifies CSASFRGRDRGYGYTF.